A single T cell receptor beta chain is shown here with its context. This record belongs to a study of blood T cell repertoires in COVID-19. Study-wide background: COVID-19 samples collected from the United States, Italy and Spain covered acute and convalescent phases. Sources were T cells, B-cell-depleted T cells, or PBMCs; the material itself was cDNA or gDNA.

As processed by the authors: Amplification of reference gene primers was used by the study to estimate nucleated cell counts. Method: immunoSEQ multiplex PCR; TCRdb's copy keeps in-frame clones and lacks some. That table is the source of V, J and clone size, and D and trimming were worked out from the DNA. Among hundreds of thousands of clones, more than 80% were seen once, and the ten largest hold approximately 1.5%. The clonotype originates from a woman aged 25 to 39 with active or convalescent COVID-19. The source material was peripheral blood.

CDR3 bases: TGTGCCAGCGGCAAGATAGACAGGAACAATCAGCCCCAGCATTTT. Translating gives CASGKIDRNNQPQHF. The chain has TRBV27 and TRBJ1-5; D may be TRBD1 (6 bases). Germline-derived CDR1 and CDR2 are MNHEY and SMNVEV (reference sequence). This CDR3 has 15 amino acids. V was clipped by 8 bases and J by 3 bases, with 17 bases between them.